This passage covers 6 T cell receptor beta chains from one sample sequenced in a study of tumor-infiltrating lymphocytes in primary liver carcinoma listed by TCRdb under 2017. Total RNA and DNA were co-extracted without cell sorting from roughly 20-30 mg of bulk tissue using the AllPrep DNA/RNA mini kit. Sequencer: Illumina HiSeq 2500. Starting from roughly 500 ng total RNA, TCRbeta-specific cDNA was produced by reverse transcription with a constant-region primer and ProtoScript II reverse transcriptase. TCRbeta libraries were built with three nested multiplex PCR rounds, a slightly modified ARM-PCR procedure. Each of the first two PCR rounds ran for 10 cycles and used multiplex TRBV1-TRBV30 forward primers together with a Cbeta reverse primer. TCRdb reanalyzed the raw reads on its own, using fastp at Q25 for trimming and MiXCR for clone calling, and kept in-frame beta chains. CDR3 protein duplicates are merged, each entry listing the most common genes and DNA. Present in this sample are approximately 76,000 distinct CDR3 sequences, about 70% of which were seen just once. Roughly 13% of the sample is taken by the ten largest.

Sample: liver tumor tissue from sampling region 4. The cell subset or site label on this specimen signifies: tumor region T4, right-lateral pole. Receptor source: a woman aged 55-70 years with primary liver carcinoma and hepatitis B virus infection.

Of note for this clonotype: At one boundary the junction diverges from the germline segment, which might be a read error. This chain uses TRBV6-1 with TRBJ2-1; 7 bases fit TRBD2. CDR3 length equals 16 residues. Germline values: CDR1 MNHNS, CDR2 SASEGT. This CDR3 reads CASRGLGRDSYNEQFF. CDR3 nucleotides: TGTGCCAGCAGGGGACTGGGGAGGGACTCCTACAATGAGCAATTCTTC.

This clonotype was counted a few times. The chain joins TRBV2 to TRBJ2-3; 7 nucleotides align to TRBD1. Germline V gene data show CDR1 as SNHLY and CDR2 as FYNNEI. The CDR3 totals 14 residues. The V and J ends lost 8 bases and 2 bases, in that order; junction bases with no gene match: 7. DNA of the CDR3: TGTGCCAGCGTCCGGGACAGATACACAGATACGCAGTATTTT. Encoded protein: CASVRDRYTDTQYF.

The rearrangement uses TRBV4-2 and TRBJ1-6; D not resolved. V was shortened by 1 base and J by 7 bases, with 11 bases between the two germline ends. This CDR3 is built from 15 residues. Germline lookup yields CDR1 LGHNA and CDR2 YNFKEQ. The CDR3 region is CASSQAAIRNSPLHF. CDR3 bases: TGTGCCAGCAGCCAAGCAGCAATTAGAAATTCACCCCTCCACTTT.

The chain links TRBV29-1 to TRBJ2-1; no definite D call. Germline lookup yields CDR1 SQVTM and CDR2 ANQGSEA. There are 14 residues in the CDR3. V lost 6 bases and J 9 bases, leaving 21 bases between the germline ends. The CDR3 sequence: CSVGWLVGNGEQFF. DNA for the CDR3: TGCAGCGTGGGGTGGCTAGTGGGAAATGGTGAGCAGTTCTTC.

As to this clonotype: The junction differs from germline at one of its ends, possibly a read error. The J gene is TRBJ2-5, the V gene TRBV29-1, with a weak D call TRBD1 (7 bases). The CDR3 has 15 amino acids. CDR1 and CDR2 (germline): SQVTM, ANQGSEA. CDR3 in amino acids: CSVELRGDIVETQYF. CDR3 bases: TGCAGTGTTGAACTCAGGGGGGATATTGTAGAGACCCAGTACTTC.

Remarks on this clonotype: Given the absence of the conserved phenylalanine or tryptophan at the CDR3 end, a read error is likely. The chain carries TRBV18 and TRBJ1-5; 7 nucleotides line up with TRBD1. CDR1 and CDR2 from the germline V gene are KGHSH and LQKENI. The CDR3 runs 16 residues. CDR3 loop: CASSPSLTGAGQPQHL. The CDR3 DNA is TGTGCCAGCTCACCATCCCTTACAGGGGCCGGACAGCCTCAGCATCTT.